This is a list of T cell receptor beta chains from one sample in a study of blood T cell repertoires in COVID-19. Here immunoSEQ multiplex PCR was the method, and the copy in TCRdb shows in-frame clones only, minus some. The table has fewer than 200,000 clones, about four fifths seen once; the top ten hold 5.5% to 8.5%. The sample consisted of peripheral blood. The origin of the receptors is a man between 60 and 75 years old with acute or convalescent COVID-19. Each CDR3 is given with its conserved first and last residue. The D gene is left open where the match is weak. Clone size, where shown, is once, few, many, or a class for clones that have expanded.

clone_size	j_call	d_call	v_call	cdr3_nt	cdr3_aa
.	TRBJ2-1	TRBD2	TRBV15	TGTGCCACCAGCAGAGCTGTAGCGGGGGGCTACAATGAGCAGTTCTTC	CATSRAVAGGYNEQFF
.	TRBJ1-4	TRBD1	TRBV10-3	TGTGCCATCAGTCTTGAACAGGGGGAGGCAAAACTGTTTTTT	CAISLEQGEAKLFF
.	TRBJ2-6	.	TRBV6-5	TGTGCCAGCAGTTTCCGGACTCTCTCTGGGGCCAACGTCCTGACTTTC	CASSFRTLSGANVLTF
.	TRBJ2-3	TRBD2	TRBV3-1/TRBV3-2	TGTGCCAGCAGCCTCCTAACCCCGACTAGCGGCTACACAGATACGCAGTATTTT	CASSLLTPTSGYTDTQYF
.	TRBJ2-1	TRBD1	TRBV4-3	TGCGCCAGCAGCCAAGTCGGGACAGGATACAATGAGCAGTTCTTC	CASSQVGTGYNEQFF
.	TRBJ1-5	TRBD1	TRBV7-8	TGTGCCAGCAGCCGCCGGGACAGCGGAGATCAGCCCCAGCATTTT	CASSRRDSGDQPQHF
.	TRBJ2-3	.	TRBV18	TGTGCCAGCTCGCTAAGGACATTACAGGATACGCAGTATTTT	CASSLRTLQDTQYF
.	TRBJ1-3	.	TRBV7-2	TGTGCCAGCAGCTTAGGGAGAGGCTCTGGAAACACCATATATTTT	CASSLGRGSGNTIYF
.	TRBJ1-2	.	TRBV9	TGTGCCAGCAGCCCGACAGTACGAGACTATGGCTACACCTTC	CASSPTVRDYGYTF
.	TRBJ2-7	.	TRBV25-1	TGTGCCAGCAGTGATACAGGGACCGAGCAGTACTTC	CASSDTGTEQYF
.	TRBJ1-5	.	TRBV19	TGTGCCAGTTCCCTCCTGGGGACTCGCAATCAGCCCCAGCATTTT	CASSLLGTRNQPQHF
.	TRBJ2-7	.	TRBV28	TGTGCCAGCAGTACAGGGCAGATCTCCTACGAGCAGTACTTC	CASSTGQISYEQYF
.	TRBJ1-3	.	TRBV4-1	TGCGCCAGCAGAAATACGGGAGGTGGCACAAGCTCTGGAAACACCATATATTTT	CASRNTGGGTSSGNTIYF
.	TRBJ2-3	TRBD1	TRBV3-1/TRBV3-2	TGTGCCAGCAGCAGGACAGGGGGCACAGATACGCAGTATTTT	CASSRTGGTDTQYF
few	TRBJ2-7	TRBD1	TRBV19	TGTGCCACCCTGGACAGGAACTACGAGCAGTACTTC	CATLDRNYEQYF
few	TRBJ2-3	TRBD2	TRBV13	TGTGCCAGCAGCTTAGACCCCGGACTAGCGGGAGGCGTAGATACGCAGTATTTT	CASSLDPGLAGGVDTQYF
.	TRBJ2-2	TRBD2	TRBV5-1	TGCGCCAGCAGCCTAAGGACTAGCGGGCGGGGGAACACCGGGGAGCTGTTTTTT	CASSLRTSGRGNTGELFF
.	TRBJ2-3	.	TRBV7-9	TGTGCCAGCAGCTTAGCCCCAGTAGGGGCGCAGTATTTT	CASSLAPVGAQYF
.	TRBJ2-1	TRBD1	TRBV9	TGTGCCAGCAGCGTACCCCGCTCCGGACAGGGTGCGAATGAGCAGTTCTTC	CASSVPRSGQGANEQFF